The 22 T cell receptor beta chains given below trace back to one sample, sequenced in a study of human T cells and chemical hapten exposure. TCRdb ran MiXCR on the RACE reads and lists one entry per CDR3 protein. Of about 260,000 distinct CDR3 sequences in the sample, approximately 8.6% were seen once. The time point is: pre-sensitization, week 0. Treatment denoted: therapeutic diphenylcyclopropenone sensitization with weekly scalp DPC. This specimen consisted of whole blood, obtained in connection with sensitization to the hapten diphenylcyclopropenone (DPC). The receptors derive from a woman in her thirties or forties with alopecia areata. Some clones in this sample may be carry-over from other donors' samples.

The chain combines TRBV10-3 with TRBJ2-7, with a possible D match to TRBD2 (7 bases). V was pared by 5 bases and J by 2 bases, with 10 bases between. Germline V gives CDR1 ENHRY, CDR2 SYGVKD. The CDR3 length is 13 residues. The CDR3 region has the DNA TGTGCCATCAGTCCGGGGGGCGCCTACGAGCAGTACTTC. Its protein product is CAISPGGAYEQYF.

This clonotype has only a few counts. V and J are TRBV10-3 and TRBJ1-1; D gene unclear. The ends were cut back, 9 bases at V and 1 base at J, with 9 bases in the middle. The CDR3 totals 12 residues. CDR1 and CDR2 from the germline V gene are ENHRY and SYGVKD. The CDR3 sequence: CAMKQPNTEAFF. CDR3 sequence (DNA): TGTGCCATGAAACAGCCGAACACTGAAGCTTTCTTT.

The chain employs TRBV10-3 and TRBJ2-1, with no clear D. Germline CDR1 and CDR2: ENHRY and SYGVKD. CDR3 length: 14 residues. Deletions cut 0 bases from V and 10 bases from J, with 13 bases between. CDR3 DNA sequence: TGTGCCATCAGTGAGTCTAGCATCGCGTCGGAGCAGTTCTTC. Translating it yields CAISESSIASEQFF.

The chain is built from TRBV20-1 and TRBJ2-7; D unclear. CDR1 DFQATT and CDR2 SNEGSKA come from the germline V gene (reference sequence). CDR3 size: 12 residues. V lost 5 bases to trimming and J lost 7 bases, with 15 bases between them. In DNA, the CDR3 is TGCAGTGCTGAGCCCCCCCCCGGGGAGCAGTACTTC. Residues: CSAEPPPGEQYF.

This chain uses TRBV2 with TRBJ2-1, with TRBD2 matching 10 bases. Germline V gene sequence: CDR1 SNHLY, CDR2 FYNNEI. The CDR3 extends over 14 amino acids. Germline trimming cut 2 bases from V and 9 bases from J; bases unmatched to any gene: 4. CDR3 sequence (DNA): TGTGCCAGCAGTGAACTAGCGGGAGCGGGTGAGCAGTTCTTC. Residues: CASSELAGAGEQFF.

This clonotype was detected a few times. This CDR3 is CASRLAGPSSYEQYF. The CDR3 DNA sequence: TGTGCCAGCAGACTAGCGGGCCCCAGCTCCTACGAGCAGTACTTC. The chain couples TRBV28 to TRBJ2-7, with 9 bases identical to TRBD2. The length of the CDR3 is 15 residues. Per germline, CDR1 MDHEN and CDR2 SYDVKM. The trim removed 6 bases at V and 0 bases at J, leaving 6 bases unmatched.

This clonotype has more than one count but fewer than ten. The chain carries TRBV20-1 and TRBJ2-1; D is unresolved. V lost 5 bases and J lost 3, with 14 bases in between. There are 14 residues in the CDR3. CDR1 DFQATT and CDR2 SNEGSKA come from the germline V gene (reference sequence). The CDR3 region has the DNA TGCAGTGCTGTCTGGGTGACGGGCTACAATGAGCAGTTCTTC. Translation gives CSAVWVTGYNEQFF.

This clonotype was detected only a few times. This chain joins TRBV3-1 and TRBJ2-2; 9 bases fit TRBD2. Unmatched junction bases numbered 4, after V lost 0 bases and J lost 5 bases. Germline V gene lookup returns CDR1 LGHDT and CDR2 YNNKEL (reference sequence). This CDR3 region has 16 residues. The DNA for the CDR3 is TGTGCCAGCAGCCAAGATCTCAGCGGGAGGACCGGGGAGCTGTTTTTT. As protein: CASSQDLSGRTGELFF.

This chain connects TRBV6-5 to TRBJ2-5; D is unclear. This CDR3 is built from 13 residues. V lost 10 bases and J lost 5, with 17 bases in between. Germline V gene data show CDR1 as MNHEY and CDR2 as SVGAGI. The CDR3: CATYTSSLETQYF. As DNA, the CDR3 is TGTGCCACCTATACTTCTAGTCTGGAGACCCAGTACTTC.

This clonotype has just a few counts. The rearrangement links TRBV6-6 to TRBJ2-1; tentatively, D is TRBD2 (6 bases). From germline, CDR1 is MNHNY and CDR2 SVGAGI (reference sequence). There are 13 residues in the CDR3. V lost 5 bases to trimming and J lost 5 bases, with 10 bases between them. CDR3 sequence (DNA): TGTGCCAGCAGTCCCCGCGGGAACAATGAGCAGTTCTTC. Residues: CASSPRGNNEQFF.

This clonotype was seen ten or more times. The chain links TRBV20-1 to TRBJ2-5; 8 bases map to TRBD2. The ends lost 6 bases at V and 6 bases at J; junction bases unmatched: 9. Germline values: CDR1 DFQATT, CDR2 SNEGSKA (reference sequence). The CDR3 sequence is 13 residues long. The CDR3 coding sequence is TGCAGTGCCCCCAGCGGGAGAGGAAAGACCCAGTACTTC. It is translated as CSAPSGRGKTQYF.

This clonotype was counted only a few times. V gene TRBV7-8 combines with J gene TRBJ2-2; 7 bases match TRBD2. Looked up from germline, CDR1 is SGHVS and CDR2 is FQNEAQ. V dropped 1 base and J dropped 6; count of bases not matched to a gene: 2. The CDR3 is 14 amino acids. The CDR3 region is CASSLDAGAGELFF. For the CDR3, the DNA is TGTGCCAGCAGCTTAGACGCGGGAGCCGGGGAGCTGTTTTTT.

Ten or more counts support this clonotype. The rearrangement links TRBV7-3 to TRBJ2-2; 9 bases are shared with TRBD1. Germline values: CDR1 SGHTA, CDR2 FQGTGA. V shed 2 bases, J shed 5 bases, and the junction held 3 bases outside the gene matches. The CDR3 spans 15 residues. The CDR3 DNA follows: TGTGCCAGCAGCTTACGCGGACAGGGGACCGGGGAGCTGTTTTTT. Its protein product is CASSLRGQGTGELFF.

The chain employs TRBV4-3 and TRBJ2-5; the D is unclear. V lost 0 bases and J 4 bases, leaving 12 bases between the germline ends. This CDR3 comprises 15 residues. In germline, CDR1 is LGHNA, CDR2 YSLEER. The CDR3 DNA reads TGCGCCAGCAGCCAAGAGTCACACAGCGTAGAGACCCAGTACTTC. Translating it yields CASSQESHSVETQYF.

In its sample, this clonotype was seen many times. The chain joins TRBV28 to TRBJ1-1; D gene ambiguous. Germline lookup yields CDR1 MDHEN and CDR2 SYDVKM. This CDR3 has 14 residues. V lost 5 bases to trimming and J lost 4 bases, with 14 bases between them. CDR3 region: CASSILGLGTEAFF. The CDR3 DNA is TGTGCCAGCAGTATTCTTGGCTTAGGCACTGAAGCTTTCTTT.

This clonotype was found many times. The chain joins TRBV10-3 to TRBJ2-5; D remains ambiguous. There are 13 residues in the CDR3. Germline loops: CDR1 ENHRY, CDR2 SYGVKD. Trimming took off 0 bases at V and 5 bases at J, with 7 bases between the two ends. CDR3 nucleotide sequence: TGTGCCATCAGTGAGTCGGGTCTGGAGACCCAGTACTTC. Residues: CAISESGLETQYF.

The chain employs TRBV7-2 and TRBJ2-7, with 10 bases aligning to TRBD1. In germline, CDR1 is SGHTA, CDR2 FQGNSA. V gave up 0 bases and J gave up 1 base; unmatched junction bases: 6. This CDR3 spans 17 amino acids. The CDR3 nucleotides are TGTGCCAGCAGCTTAGCAACCGGGACAGGGGATTCCTACGAGCAGTACTTC. Protein sequence: CASSLATGTGDSYEQYF. The whole variable domain, filled in from reference TRBV7-2 and TRBJ2-7, reads GAGVSQSPSNKVTEKGKDVELRCDPISGHTALYWYRQSLGQGLEFLIYFQGNSAPDKSGLPSDRFSAERTGGSVSTLTIQRTQQEDSAVYLCASSLATGTGDSYEQYFGPGTRLTVT.

V is TRBV6-2 or TRBV6-3 and J is TRBJ2-7; D gene ambiguous. Germline values: CDR1 MNHEY, CDR2 SVGEGT. Trimming removed 6 bases at V and 0 bases at J, with 15 bases between. The CDR3 totals 15 residues. CDR3 loop: CASRSPPSGSYEQYF. The CDR3 coding sequence is TGTGCCAGCAGGAGCCCCCCCAGTGGCTCCTACGAGCAGTACTTC.

The chain couples TRBV6-2 or TRBV6-3 to TRBJ2-1; tentative D call: TRBD2 (5 bases). V was trimmed by 6 bases and J by 5 bases, leaving 17 bases between them. The CDR3 loop spans 15 amino acids. CDR1 is MNHEY and CDR2 is SVGEGT in the germline V gene. Here the CDR3 reads CASRAGGAANNEQFF. The CDR3, as DNA: TGTGCCAGCAGGGCTGGAGGAGCAGCCAACAATGAGCAGTTCTTC.

This clonotype has more than one count but fewer than ten. The gene calls are TRBV6-5 and TRBJ2-1; 7 nucleotides align to TRBD2. CDR3 length: 12 amino acids. The germline V gene has CDR1 MNHEY and CDR2 SVGAGI. V gave up 10 bases and J gave up 6 bases; unmatched junction bases: 6. CDR3 bases: TGTGCCACCCGGGGAGGGGCCAATGAGCAGTTCTTC. It specifies CATRGGANEQFF.

This chain links TRBV27 with TRBJ2-7, with a tentative D call TRBD2 (5 bases). Germline-derived CDR1 and CDR2 are MNHEY and SMNVEV (reference sequence). CDR3 length equals 13 residues. Trimming left V 5 bases short and J 6 bases short, with 14 bases between. The CDR3 DNA follows: TGTGCCAGCAGTGCTGGGAGACGCCTCGAGCAGTACTTC. Its translation is CASSAGRRLEQYF.

This clonotype was observed many times. The CDR3 loop reads CASSLTGASGTQYF. CDR3 bases: TGTGCCAGCAGCTTAACGGGGGCCTCGGGGACCCAGTACTTC. The J gene is TRBJ2-5, the V gene TRBV7-3, with a tentative D call TRBD1 (6 bases). Germline-derived CDR1 and CDR2 are SGHTA and FQGTGA. Trimming removed 0 bases from V and 7 bases from J, with 12 bases in between. CDR3 length equals 14 residues.